This passage covers 15 T cell receptor beta chains from one sample sequenced in a study of siplizumab effects on memory and regulatory T cells. Over a period of about six days at 37 degrees C, the mixed lymphocyte reaction cells were cocultured. What these receptors recognize is not known. Data came from immunoSEQ multiplex PCR; TCRdb stores just in-frame clones and leaves some out. The sample has roughly 3,300 clones; 53% are singletons. Sequenced input: CFSE-low (dividing) CD4+ T cells sorted from an allogeneic mixed lymphocyte reaction. The receptors were sampled from a human donor in good health; the cells came from an allogeneic mixed lymphocyte reaction.

This clone was picked up one time. This chain joins TRBV7-2 and TRBJ1-3; D is unresolved. The V and J ends lost 3 bases and 0 bases respectively, with 6 bases between them. Germline V lookup: CDR1 SGHTA, CDR2 FQGNSA. The length of the CDR3 is 14 residues. Here the CDR3 reads CASSLGVSGNTIYF. CDR3 DNA: TGTGCCAGCAGCTTGGGAGTCTCTGGAAACACCATATATTTT.

The chain combines TRBV2 with TRBJ2-7; D may be TRBD1 (5 bases). The CDR3 has 13 amino acids. Germline V lookup: CDR1 SNHLY, CDR2 FYNNEI. V gave up 6 bases and J gave up 5 bases, with 14 bases separating them. CDR3 in amino acids: CASRRIGAHEQYF. CDR3 in DNA: TGTGCCAGCAGGAGAATAGGGGCCCACGAGCAGTACTTC.

This clone was picked up one time. This rearrangement joins TRBV11-2 to TRBJ1-1; D remains unclear. V dropped 2 bases and J dropped 1 base, with 5 bases sitting between them. The germline V gene has CDR1 SGHAT and CDR2 FQNNGV. This CDR3 has 13 residues. This CDR3 reads CASSLQWNTEAFF. As DNA, the CDR3 is TGTGCCAGCAGCTTACAATGGAACACTGAAGCTTTCTTT.

This clone was observed a single time. The chain links TRBV7-3 to TRBJ2-1; 7 nucleotides align to TRBD2. The germline gives CDR1 SGHTA, CDR2 FQGTGA. Trimming at V came to 5 bases and at J to 4 bases, leaving 2 bases not matched to a gene. The CDR3 extends over 13 amino acids. CDR3 amino acids: CASSRGSYNEQFF. The CDR3 DNA follows: TGTGCCAGCAGCCGCGGGAGTTACAATGAGCAGTTCTTC.

This clone was counted only a few times. The chain recombines TRBV28 with TRBJ2-2; D remains unclear. The V gene lost 2 bases and the J gene lost 9 bases, with 10 bases spanning the gap. In germline, CDR1 is MDHEN, CDR2 SYDVKM. The CDR3 has 13 amino acids. CDR3 nucleotide sequence: TGTGCCAGCAGTTTAGGGCCTTCCAGGGAGCTGTTTTTT. Its translation: CASSLGPSRELFF.

This sequence joins TRBV19 and TRBJ1-1, with TRBD1 identical over 9 bases. The V and J ends lost 4 bases and 1 base, in that order; junction bases with no gene match: 4. There are 15 residues in the CDR3. CDR1 and CDR2 from the germline V gene are LNHDA and SQIVND (reference sequence). CDR3 region: CASSTDRGWNTEAFF. CDR3 nucleotides: TGTGCCAGTAGTACCGACAGGGGGTGGAACACTGAAGCTTTCTTT.

The chain uses TRBV5-1 and TRBJ2-5, with 10 bases fitting TRBD1. The trim removed 1 base at V and 8 bases at J, leaving 5 bases unmatched. Germline values: CDR1 SGHRS, CDR2 YFSETQ. There are 14 residues in the CDR3. The CDR3: CASSLTGTGDTQYF. The CDR3 region has the DNA TGCGCCAGCAGCTTGACTGGGACAGGGGACACCCAGTACTTC.

V gene TRBV28 combines with J gene TRBJ1-1; TRBD1 matches at 7 bases. Germline CDR1 and CDR2: MDHEN and SYDVKM. V lost 6 bases and J lost 2; bases outside the gene matches: 6. CDR3 length: 14 residues. In DNA, the CDR3 is TGTGCCAGCAGATTCGGGACAGTTAACACTGAAGCTTTCTTT. This encodes CASRFGTVNTEAFF.

This rearrangement joins TRBV6-5 to TRBJ1-1; no definite D call. Looked up from germline, CDR1 is MNHEY and CDR2 is SVGAGI. V lost 0 bases to trimming and J lost 1 base, with 9 bases between them. The CDR3 sequence is 15 residues long. CDR3 nucleotide sequence: TGTGCCAGCAGTTACTCTTGGTCCAGGAACACTGAAGCTTTCTTT. Protein product: CASSYSWSRNTEAFF.

This clone was observed a handful of times. This chain links TRBV9 with TRBJ1-1; TRBD1 might be the D (5 bases). The V end was cut by 0 bases, the J end by 3 bases, with 12 bases between. The CDR3 contains 15 residues. In germline, CDR1 is SGDLS, CDR2 YYNGEE. CDR3 sequence reads: CASSVDDSYYTEAFF. CDR3 DNA: TGTGCCAGCAGCGTAGATGACAGCTATTACACTGAAGCTTTCTTT.

The chain has TRBV5-5 and TRBJ2-3; 15 bases align to TRBD2. Germline CDR1 and CDR2: SGHKS and YYEKEE (reference sequence). Trimming cost V 4 bases and J 5 bases; bases outside gene matches: 5. The CDR3 loop spans 16 amino acids. In DNA form, the CDR3 reads TGTGCCAGCAGCCTCGGACTAGCGGGGGGGTTAGATACGCAGTATTTT. Translation gives CASSLGLAGGLDTQYF.

This chain connects TRBV18 to TRBJ1-6, with no clear D. The V end was cut by 2 bases, the J end by 6 bases, with 11 bases between. Germline V gene sequence: CDR1 KGHSH, CDR2 LQKENI. CDR3 size: 15 residues. CDR3 amino acids: CASSPIAGSNSPLHF. The CDR3, as DNA: TGTGCCAGCTCACCAATCGCGGGGAGTAATTCACCCCTCCACTTT.

The chain couples TRBV11-3 to TRBJ2-7; 9 nucleotides align to TRBD2. V was clipped by 3 bases and J by 0 bases; unmatched bases: 9. The CDR3 extends over 17 amino acids. The germline V gene has CDR1 SGHNT and CDR2 YENEEA. This CDR3 is CASSFGGVAGDSYEQYF. For the CDR3, the DNA is TGTGCCAGCAGCTTCGGTGGAGTAGCGGGGGACTCCTACGAGCAGTACTTC.

This clone was seen a handful of times. The chain is built from TRBV28 and TRBJ1-5, with a tentative D call TRBD1 (5 bases). V was pared by 2 bases and J by 3 bases, with 8 bases between. The germline CDR1 and CDR2 sequences are MDHEN and SYDVKM. This CDR3 region has 14 residues. The CDR3 DNA reads TGTGCCAGCAGTTTAGGAGGGGACAATCAGCCCCAGCATTTT. As protein: CASSLGGDNQPQHF.

The rearrangement uses TRBV30 and TRBJ1-3; D not resolved. The CDR3 has 14 amino acids. Per germline, CDR1 GTSNPN and CDR2 SVGIG (reference sequence). The germline V and J ends were trimmed by 0 bases and 0 bases, with 6 bases remaining between them. This CDR3 reads CAWSVTSSGNTIYF. The CDR3 coding sequence is TGTGCCTGGAGTGTAACTAGCTCTGGAAACACCATATATTTT.